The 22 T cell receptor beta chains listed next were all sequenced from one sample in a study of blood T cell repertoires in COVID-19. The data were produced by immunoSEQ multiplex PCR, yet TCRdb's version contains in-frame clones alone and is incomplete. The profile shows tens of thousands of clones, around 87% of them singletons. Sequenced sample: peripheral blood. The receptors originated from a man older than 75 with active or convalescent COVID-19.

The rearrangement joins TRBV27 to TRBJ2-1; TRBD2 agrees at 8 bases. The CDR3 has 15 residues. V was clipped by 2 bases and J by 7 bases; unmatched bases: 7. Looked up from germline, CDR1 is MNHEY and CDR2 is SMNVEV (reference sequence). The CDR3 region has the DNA TGTGCCAGCAGTTTAGCCGGGACTAGGAGTAATGAGCAGTTCTTC. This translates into CASSLAGTRSNEQFF.

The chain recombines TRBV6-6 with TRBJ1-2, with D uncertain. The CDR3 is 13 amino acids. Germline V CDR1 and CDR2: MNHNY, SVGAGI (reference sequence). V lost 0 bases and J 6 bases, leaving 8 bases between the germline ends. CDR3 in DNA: TGTGCCAGCAGTTACTCGACCGCGGATGGCTACACCTTC. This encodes CASSYSTADGYTF.

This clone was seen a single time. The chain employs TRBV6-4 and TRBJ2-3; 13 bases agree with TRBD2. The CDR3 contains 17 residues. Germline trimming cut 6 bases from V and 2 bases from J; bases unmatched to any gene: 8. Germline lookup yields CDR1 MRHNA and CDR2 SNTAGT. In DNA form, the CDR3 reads TGTGCCAGCAGCCGGGGACTAGCGGGACCTATCACAGATACGCAGTATTTT. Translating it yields CASSRGLAGPITDTQYF.

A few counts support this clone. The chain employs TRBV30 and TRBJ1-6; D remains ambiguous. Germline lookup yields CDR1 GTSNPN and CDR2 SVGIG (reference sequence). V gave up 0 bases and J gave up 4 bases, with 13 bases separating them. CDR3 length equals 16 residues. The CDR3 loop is CAWSVGRQWYNSPLHF. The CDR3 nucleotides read TGTGCCTGGAGTGTGGGCAGGCAATGGTATAATTCACCCCTCCACTTT.

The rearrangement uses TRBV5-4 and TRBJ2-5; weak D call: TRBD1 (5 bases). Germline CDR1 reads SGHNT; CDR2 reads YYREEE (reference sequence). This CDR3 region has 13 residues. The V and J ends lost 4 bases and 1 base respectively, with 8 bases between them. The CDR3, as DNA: TGTGCCAGCAGCGGCGACAGCCAAGAGACCCAGTACTTC. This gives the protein CASSGDSQETQYF. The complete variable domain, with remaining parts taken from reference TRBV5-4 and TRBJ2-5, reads ETGVTQSPTHLIKTRGQQVTLRCSSQSGHNTVSWYQQALGQGPQFIFQYYREEENGRGNFPPRFSGLQFPNYSSELNVNALELDDSALYLCASSGDSQETQYFGPGTRLLVL.

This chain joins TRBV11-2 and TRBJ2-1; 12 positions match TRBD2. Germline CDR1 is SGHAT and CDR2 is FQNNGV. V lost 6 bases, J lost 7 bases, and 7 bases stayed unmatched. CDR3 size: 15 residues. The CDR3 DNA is TGTGCCAGCAGTCCTCTAGCGGGGGGGCGTAATGAGCAGTTCTTC. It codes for CASSPLAGGRNEQFF.

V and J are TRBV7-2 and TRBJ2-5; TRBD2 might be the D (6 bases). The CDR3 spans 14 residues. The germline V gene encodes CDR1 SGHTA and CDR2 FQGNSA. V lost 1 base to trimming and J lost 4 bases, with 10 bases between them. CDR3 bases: TGTGCCAGCAGCTTAGGTCCAGCGGGAGAGACCCAGTACTTC. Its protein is CASSLGPAGETQYF.

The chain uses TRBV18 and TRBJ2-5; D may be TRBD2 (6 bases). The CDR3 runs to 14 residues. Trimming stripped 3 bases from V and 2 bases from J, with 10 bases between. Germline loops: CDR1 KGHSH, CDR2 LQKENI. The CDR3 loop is CASSPKGTQETQYF. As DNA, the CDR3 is TGTGCCAGCTCACCGAAAGGGACTCAAGAGACCCAGTACTTC.

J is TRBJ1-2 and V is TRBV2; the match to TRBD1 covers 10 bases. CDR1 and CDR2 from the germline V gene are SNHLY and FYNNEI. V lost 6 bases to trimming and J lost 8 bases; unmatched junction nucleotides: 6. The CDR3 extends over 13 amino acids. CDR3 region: CASSVGQGYGYTF. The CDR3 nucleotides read TGTGCCAGCAGCGTGGGACAGGGGTACGGCTACACCTTC.

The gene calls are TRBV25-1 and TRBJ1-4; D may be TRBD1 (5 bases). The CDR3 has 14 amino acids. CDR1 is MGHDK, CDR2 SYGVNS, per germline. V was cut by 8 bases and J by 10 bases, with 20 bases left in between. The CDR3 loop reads CASAHRAGKGKLFF. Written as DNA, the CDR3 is TGTGCCAGCGCGCATAGGGCAGGGAAGGGAAAACTGTTTTTT.

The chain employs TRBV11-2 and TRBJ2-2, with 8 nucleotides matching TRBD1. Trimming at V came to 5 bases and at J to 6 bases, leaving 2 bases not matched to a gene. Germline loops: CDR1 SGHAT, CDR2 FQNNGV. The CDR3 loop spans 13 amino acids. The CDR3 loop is CASSPTGAGELFF. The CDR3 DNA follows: TGTGCCAGCAGCCCGACAGGGGCCGGGGAGCTGTTTTTT.

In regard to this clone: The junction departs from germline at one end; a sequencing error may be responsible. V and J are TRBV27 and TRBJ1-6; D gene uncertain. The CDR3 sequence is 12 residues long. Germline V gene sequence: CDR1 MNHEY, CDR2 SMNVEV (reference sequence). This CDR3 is CASSSSNSPLHF. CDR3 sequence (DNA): TGTGCCAGCAGTTCCTCTAATTCACCCCTCCACTTT.

Here the CDR3 reads CASSQTANTEAFF. For the CDR3, the DNA is TGTGCCAGCAGCCAGACAGCGAACACTGAAGCTTTCTTT. J is TRBJ1-1 and V is TRBV7-9; tentative D call: TRBD1 (5 bases). Germline V lookup: CDR1 SEHNR, CDR2 FQNEAQ (reference sequence). CDR3 length equals 13 residues. V lost 5 bases and J 1 base, leaving 8 bases between the germline ends.

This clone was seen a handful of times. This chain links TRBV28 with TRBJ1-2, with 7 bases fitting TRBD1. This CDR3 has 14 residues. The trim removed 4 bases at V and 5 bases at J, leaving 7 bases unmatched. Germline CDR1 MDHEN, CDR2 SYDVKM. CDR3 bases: TGTGCCAGCAGTTACCGGACAGGCCGTTATGGCTACACCTTC. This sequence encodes CASSYRTGRYGYTF.

CDR3 coding DNA: TGTGCCTGGAGGCCGTTGGCGGGAGGGCCGCAACAAGAGACCCAGTACTTC. Translation gives CAWRPLAGGPQQETQYF. The chain recombines TRBV30 with TRBJ2-5, with 9 nucleotides matching TRBD2. This CDR3 has 17 amino acids. Germline values: CDR1 GTSNPN, CDR2 SVGIG (reference sequence). With 3 bases clipped from V and 2 bases from J, the junction kept 13 bases outside the gene matches.

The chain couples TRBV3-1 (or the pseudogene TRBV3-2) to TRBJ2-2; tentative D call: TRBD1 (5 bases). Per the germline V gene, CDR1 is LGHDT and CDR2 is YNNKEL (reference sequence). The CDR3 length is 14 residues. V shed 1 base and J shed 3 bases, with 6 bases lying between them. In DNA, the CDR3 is TGTGCCAGCAGCCAAGCAGGGCACACCGGGGAGCTGTTTTTT. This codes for CASSQAGHTGELFF.

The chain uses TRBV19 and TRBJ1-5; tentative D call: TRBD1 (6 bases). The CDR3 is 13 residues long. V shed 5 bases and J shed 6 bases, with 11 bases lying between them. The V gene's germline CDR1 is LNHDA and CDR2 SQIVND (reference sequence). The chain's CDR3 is CASSRQDPQPQHF. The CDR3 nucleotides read TGTGCCAGTAGTCGACAGGATCCTCAGCCCCAGCATTTT. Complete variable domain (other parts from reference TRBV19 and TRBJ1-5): DGGITQSPKYLFRKEGQNVTLSCEQNLNHDAMYWYRQDPGQGLRLIYYSQIVNDFQKGDIAEGYSVSREKKESFPLTVTSAQKNPTAFYLCASSRQDPQPQHFGDGTRLSIL.

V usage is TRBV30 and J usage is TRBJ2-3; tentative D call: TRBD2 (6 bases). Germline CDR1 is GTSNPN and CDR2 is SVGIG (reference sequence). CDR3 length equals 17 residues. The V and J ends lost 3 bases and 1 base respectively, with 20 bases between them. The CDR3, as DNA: TGTGCCTGGAGCGCCACCCGGGAGACGATTGGCACAGATACGCAGTATTTT. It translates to CAWSATRETIGTDTQYF.

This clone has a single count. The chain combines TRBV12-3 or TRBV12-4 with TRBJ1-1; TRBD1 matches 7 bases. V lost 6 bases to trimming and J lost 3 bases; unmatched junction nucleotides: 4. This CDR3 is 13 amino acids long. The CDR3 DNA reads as TGTGCCAGCAGCACACAGGGGTACACTGAAGCTTTCTTT. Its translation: CASSTQGYTEAFF.

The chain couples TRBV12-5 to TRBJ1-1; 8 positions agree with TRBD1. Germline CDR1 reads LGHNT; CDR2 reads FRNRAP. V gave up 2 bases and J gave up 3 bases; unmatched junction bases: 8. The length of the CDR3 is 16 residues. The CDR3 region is CASGLLSQGAYTEAFF. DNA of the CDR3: TGTGCTAGTGGTTTGTTATCGCAGGGGGCCTACACTGAAGCTTTCTTT.

CDR3 region: CASSVGGNQPQHF. In DNA, the CDR3 is TGTGCCAGCAGTGTGGGAGGCAATCAGCCCCAGCATTTT. The chain is built from TRBV2 and TRBJ1-5, with unresolved D. The length of the CDR3 is 13 residues. From germline, CDR1 is SNHLY and CDR2 FYNNEI. V lost 4 bases, J lost 2 bases, and 6 bases lay in between.

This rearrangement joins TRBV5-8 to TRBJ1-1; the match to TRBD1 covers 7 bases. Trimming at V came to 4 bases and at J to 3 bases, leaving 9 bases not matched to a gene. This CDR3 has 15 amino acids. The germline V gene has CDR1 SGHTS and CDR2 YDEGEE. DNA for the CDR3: TGTGCCAGCAGCGCTGGGACAGTCGGCGACACTGAAGCTTTCTTT. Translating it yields CASSAGTVGDTEAFF.